This T cell receptor beta chain is from a study of human T cells and chemical hapten exposure. Sample time point: patch test 1, 2 weeks after DPC sensitization. The treatment: therapeutic diphenylcyclopropenone sensitization with weekly scalp DPC. Before extraction, the whole blood was not fractionated, and total RNA was taken from it. The CDR3 covers 17 residues. CDR1 is DFQATT and CDR2 is SNEGSKA in the germline V gene (reference sequence). V shed 5 bases and J shed 2 bases, with 23 bases lying between them. TCRdb processed the RACE reads anew with MiXCR; each CDR3 protein has one entry. The table records about 380,000 distinct CDR3 sequences, approximately 5.1% of them present only once.

This specimen consisted of whole blood, obtained in connection with sensitization to the hapten diphenylcyclopropenone (DPC). The chain carries TRBV20-1 and TRBJ2-3, with D perhaps matching TRBD2 (7 bases). This clonotype originated in a woman between 45 and 60 years old with alopecia areata. Some clones in this sample may be carry-over from other donors' samples. The CDR3 loop reads CSADGPYGGGPTDTQYF. CDR3 in DNA: TGCAGTGCTGACGGGCCATATGGGGGGGGGCCCACAGATACGCAGTATTTT.